Below, one TCR beta chain is given with its context. Participants, 18 to 89 years old, spanned more than 20 US areas. Cohorts were assigned according to the clinical history that participants reported. The data derive from a study of blood T cell repertoires in COVID-19. Across the whole study: The cDNA or gDNA used as material had been derived from T cells, B-cell-depleted T cells, or PBMCs.

Only in-frame clones appear in the TCRdb table, and some are missing; sequencing was by immunoSEQ multiplex PCR. The sample includes some 340,000 clones, 80% to 85% of them seen just once. CDR3 length: 16 amino acids. Per germline, CDR1 KGHSH and CDR2 LQKENI. The trim removed 2 bases at V and 4 bases at J, leaving 6 bases unmatched. The sequencing sample was made of PBMCs or T cells enriched from blood (not recorded which). This receptor was taken from a woman between 45 and 60 years old who had recovered from COVID-19. J is TRBJ2-2 and V is TRBV18; TRBD1 matches at 8 bases. The CDR3 sequence: CASSPSQGAVTGELFF. The DNA of the CDR3 is TGTGCCAGCTCACCATCGCAGGGGGCGGTCACCGGGGAGCTGTTTTTT.